The clone carrying this T cell receptor (beta chain) was found many times. Its specificity is not known. The data belong to a study of T cells in Graves' hyperthyroidism and ophthalmopathy. A lack of ophthalmopathy progression within 18 months defined stable Graves' hyperthyroidism. Newly diagnosed hyperthyroidism patients aged 18 to 65 years had disease lasting under 2 months. Patients having uncontrolled infection, another autoimmune disease, pregnancy or lactation were not included. Study-level points and caveats: A model using 13 V-J features told ophthalmopathy apart from stable hyperthyroidism.

The V gene's germline CDR1 is SNHLY and CDR2 FYNNEI. J gave up 5 bases and V 8 bases, and 5 bases lay outside the gene matches. This CDR3 region has 13 residues. Regions amplified from RNA transcripts were the TCR beta CDR3 regions. HTBI primers were the set used in a first-round RT-PCR of the TCR CDR3. One entry per CDR3 protein, called by TCRdb with MiXCR from the multiplex PCR reads. The sample includes under 800,000 distinct CDR3 sequences, 14% of them seen just once. The gene calls are TRBV2 and TRBJ1-5; 8 nucleotides line up with TRBD1. This clonotype was obtained from a young woman with Graves' hyperthyroidism. Sequenced sample: blood. CDR3 DNA sequence: TGTGCCAGCGGGGACAGGACATATCAGCCCCAGCATTTT. As protein: CASGDRTYQPQHF.